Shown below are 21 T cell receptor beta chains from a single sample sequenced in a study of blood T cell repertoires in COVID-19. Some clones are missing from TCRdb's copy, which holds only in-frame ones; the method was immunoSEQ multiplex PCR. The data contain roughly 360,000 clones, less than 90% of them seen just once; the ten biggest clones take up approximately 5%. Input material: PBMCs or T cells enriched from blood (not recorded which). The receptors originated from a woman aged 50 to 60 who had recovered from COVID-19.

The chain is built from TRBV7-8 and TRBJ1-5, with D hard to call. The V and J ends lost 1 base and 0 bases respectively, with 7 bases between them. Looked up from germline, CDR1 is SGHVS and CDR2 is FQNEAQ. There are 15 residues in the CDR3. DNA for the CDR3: TGTGCCAGCAGCTTAGGAGCGGATAGCAATCAGCCCCAGCATTTT. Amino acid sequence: CASSLGADSNQPQHF.

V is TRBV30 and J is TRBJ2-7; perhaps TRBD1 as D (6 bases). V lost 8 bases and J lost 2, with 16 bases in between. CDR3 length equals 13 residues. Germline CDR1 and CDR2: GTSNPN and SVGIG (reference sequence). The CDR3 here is CAGTLRSAYEQYF. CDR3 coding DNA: TGTGCCGGGACATTACGTTCAGCCTACGAGCAGTACTTC.

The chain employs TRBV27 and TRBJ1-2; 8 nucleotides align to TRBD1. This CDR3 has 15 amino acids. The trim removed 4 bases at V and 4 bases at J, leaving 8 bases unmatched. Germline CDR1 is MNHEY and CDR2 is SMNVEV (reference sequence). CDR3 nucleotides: TGTGCCAGCAGTTGGGCCCGGACAGGGAGCTATGGCTACACCTTC. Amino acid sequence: CASSWARTGSYGYTF.

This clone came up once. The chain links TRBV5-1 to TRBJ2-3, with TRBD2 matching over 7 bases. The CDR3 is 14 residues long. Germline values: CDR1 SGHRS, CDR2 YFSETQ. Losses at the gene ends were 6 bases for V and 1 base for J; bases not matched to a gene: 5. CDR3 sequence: CASTPGGGTDTQYF. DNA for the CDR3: TGCGCCAGCACACCGGGAGGTGGCACAGATACGCAGTATTTT.

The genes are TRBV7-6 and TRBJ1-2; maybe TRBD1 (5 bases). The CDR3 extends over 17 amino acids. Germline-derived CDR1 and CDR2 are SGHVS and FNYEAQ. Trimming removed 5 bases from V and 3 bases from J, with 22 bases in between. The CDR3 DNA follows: TGTGCCAGCAGCCCAATGGGGTTGGCAGGGCCTGACTATGGCTACACCTTC. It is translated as CASSPMGLAGPDYGYTF.

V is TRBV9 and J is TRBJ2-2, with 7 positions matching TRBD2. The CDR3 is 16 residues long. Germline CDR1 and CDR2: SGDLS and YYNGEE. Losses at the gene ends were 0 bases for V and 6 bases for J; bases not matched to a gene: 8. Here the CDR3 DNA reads TGTGCCAGCAGCGTAGATCCAGGGAGGGCTTCCGGGGAGCTGTTTTTT. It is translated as CASSVDPGRASGELFF.

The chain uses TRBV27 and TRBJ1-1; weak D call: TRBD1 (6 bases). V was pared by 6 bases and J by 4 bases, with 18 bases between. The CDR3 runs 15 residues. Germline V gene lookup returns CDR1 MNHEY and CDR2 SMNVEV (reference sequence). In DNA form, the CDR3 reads TGTGCCAGCAGCTCCGAACAGGGTTTCGTCACTGAAGCTTTCTTT. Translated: CASSSEQGFVTEAFF.

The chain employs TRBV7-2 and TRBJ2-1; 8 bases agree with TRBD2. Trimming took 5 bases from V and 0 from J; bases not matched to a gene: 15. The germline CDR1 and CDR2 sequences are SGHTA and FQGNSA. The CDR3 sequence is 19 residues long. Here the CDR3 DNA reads TGTGCCAGCAGCCCCTTCATGGCGGGGGGACAAAACTCCTACAATGAGCAGTTCTTC. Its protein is CASSPFMAGGQNSYNEQFF.

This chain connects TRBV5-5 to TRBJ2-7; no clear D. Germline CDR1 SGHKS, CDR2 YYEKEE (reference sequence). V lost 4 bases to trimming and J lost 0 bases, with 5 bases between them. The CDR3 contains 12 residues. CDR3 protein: CASSPSSYEQYF. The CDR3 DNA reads TGTGCCAGCAGCCCGAGCTCCTACGAGCAGTACTTC.

The CDR3 nucleotides read TGTGCGACCGGGAGATACACCGATTACGAGCAGTACTTC. This encodes CATGRYTDYEQYF. The V gene is TRBV15, the J gene TRBJ2-7; TRBD2 might be the D (6 bases). Germline V gene data show CDR1 as LNHNV and CDR2 as YYDKDF (reference sequence). There are 13 residues in the CDR3.

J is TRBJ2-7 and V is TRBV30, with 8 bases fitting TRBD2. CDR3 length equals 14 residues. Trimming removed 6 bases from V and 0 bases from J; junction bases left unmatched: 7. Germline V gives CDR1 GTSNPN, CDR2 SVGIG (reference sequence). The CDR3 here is CACASGGTSYEQYF. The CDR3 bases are TGTGCCTGTGCAAGCGGGGGCACCTCCTACGAGCAGTACTTC.

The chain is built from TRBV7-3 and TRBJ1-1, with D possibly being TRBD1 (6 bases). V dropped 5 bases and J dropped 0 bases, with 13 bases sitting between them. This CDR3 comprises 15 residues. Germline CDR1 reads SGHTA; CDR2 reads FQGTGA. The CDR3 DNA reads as TGTGCCAGCAGCGCAGCGGGGGCGCTGAACACTGAAGCTTTCTTT. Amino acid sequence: CASSAAGALNTEAFF.

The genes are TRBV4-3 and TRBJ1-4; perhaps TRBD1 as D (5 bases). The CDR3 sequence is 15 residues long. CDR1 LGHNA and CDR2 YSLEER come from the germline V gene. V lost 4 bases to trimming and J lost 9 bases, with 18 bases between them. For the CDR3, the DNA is TGCGCCAGCAGCCGGGGTGGCACAGGAGAGAAAAAACTGTTTTTT. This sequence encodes CASSRGGTGEKKLFF.

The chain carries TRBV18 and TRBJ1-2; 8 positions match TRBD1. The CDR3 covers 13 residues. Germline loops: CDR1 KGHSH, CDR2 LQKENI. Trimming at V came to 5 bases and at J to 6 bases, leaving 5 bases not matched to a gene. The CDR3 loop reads CASSAQGADGYTF. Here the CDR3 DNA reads TGTGCCAGCTCAGCCCAGGGGGCAGATGGCTACACCTTC.

Here the CDR3 reads CASSQERRAAEAFF. The CDR3 DNA follows: TGTGCCAGCAGCCAAGAAAGGCGGGCGGCTGAAGCTTTCTTT. The chain carries TRBV3-1 (or the pseudogene TRBV3-2) and TRBJ1-1, with unresolved D. V was clipped by 0 bases and J by 6 bases, with 11 bases between them. Germline CDR1 reads LGHDT; CDR2 reads YNNKEL (reference sequence). CDR3 size: 14 residues.

For the CDR3, the DNA is TGCGCCAGCAGCTTGATTTTGGGACAGGGGTTCGACTATGGCTACACCTTC. It yields the protein CASSLILGQGFDYGYTF. The V gene is TRBV5-1, the J gene TRBJ1-2, with 10 bases aligning to TRBD1. V gave up 1 base and J gave up 3 bases; unmatched junction bases: 9. Germline assignment: CDR1 SGHRS and CDR2 YFSETQ. This CDR3 region has 17 residues. Full variable domain (outside the CDR3, taken from reference TRBV5-1 and TRBJ1-2): KAGVTQTPRYLIKTRGQQVTLSCSPISGHRSVSWYQQTPGQGLQFLFEYFSETQRNKGNFPGRFSGRQFSNSRSEMNVSTLELGDSALYLCASSLILGQGFDYGYTFGSGTRLTVV.

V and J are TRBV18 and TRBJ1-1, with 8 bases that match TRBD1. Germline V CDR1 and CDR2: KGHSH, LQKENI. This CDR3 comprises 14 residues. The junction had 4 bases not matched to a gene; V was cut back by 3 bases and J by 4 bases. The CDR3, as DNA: TGTGCCAGCTCACCGTACAGGGGGGGCACTGAAGCTTTCTTT. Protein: CASSPYRGGTEAFF.

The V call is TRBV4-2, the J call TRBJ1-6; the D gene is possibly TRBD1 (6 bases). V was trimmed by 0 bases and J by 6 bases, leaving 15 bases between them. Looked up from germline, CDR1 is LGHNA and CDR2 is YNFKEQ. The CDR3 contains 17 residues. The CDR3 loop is CASSQESTGSPNSPLHF. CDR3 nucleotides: TGTGCCAGCAGCCAAGAATCCACAGGGAGTCCTAATTCACCCCTCCACTTT.

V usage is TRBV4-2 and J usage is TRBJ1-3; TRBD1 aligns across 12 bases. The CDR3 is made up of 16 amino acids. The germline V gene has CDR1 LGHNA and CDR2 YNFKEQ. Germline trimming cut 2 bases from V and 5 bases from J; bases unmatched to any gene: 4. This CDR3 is CASSQLGQGARNTIYF. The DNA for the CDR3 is TGTGCCAGCAGCCAACTGGGACAGGGGGCACGAAACACCATATATTTT.

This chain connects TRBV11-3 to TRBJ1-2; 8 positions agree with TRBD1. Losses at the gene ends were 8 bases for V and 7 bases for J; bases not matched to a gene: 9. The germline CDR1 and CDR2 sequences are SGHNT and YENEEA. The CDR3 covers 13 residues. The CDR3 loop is CASGAGGTSGYTF. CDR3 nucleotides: TGTGCCAGCGGTGCAGGGGGCACGAGTGGCTACACCTTC.

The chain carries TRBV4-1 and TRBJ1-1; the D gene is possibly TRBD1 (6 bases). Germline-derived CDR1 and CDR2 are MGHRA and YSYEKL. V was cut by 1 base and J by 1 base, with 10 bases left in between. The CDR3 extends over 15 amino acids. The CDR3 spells CASSQGGQPNTEAFF. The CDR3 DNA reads TGCGCCAGCAGCCAAGGGGGGCAGCCGAACACTGAAGCTTTCTTT.